The sequence of this T cell receptor beta chain was determined in a study of blood T cell repertoires in COVID-19 (dated by TCRdb to between 2020 and 2021). Regarding the research as a whole: Samples from collaborators originated in the United States, Italy and Spain and spanned both the acute and convalescent phases of COVID-19. The material from the prospective study consisted of cDNA or gDNA derived from T cells, B-cell-depleted T cells, or PBMCs. Subjects who had been exposed to COVID-19, were actively infected with it, or had recovered from it provided the deeply sampled blood TCRbeta repertoires that made up the dataset. A freely available public database, intended as a resource for researchers studying the immune response to SARS-CoV-2, is where the repertoires were released. Samples came from the ongoing ImmuneRACE study (first 160 participants) plus 1,254 subjects from 6 global collaborators. Sample metadata almost always included a de-identified subject ID, COVID-19 status, age in years and sex. Where available, HLA class I and class II types were taken from metadata supplied by the sample provider and were not determined by assay-based typing. Paper-wide results and their limitations: Clinical and demographic metadata were provided uncurated, with the amount varying by source and participant.

About this clone: No antigen is known for it. Per-base qualities were not stored, and no clone one base away is much larger.

In the germline V gene, CDR1 corresponds to MDHEN and CDR2 to SYDVKM. V has 6 bases trimmed and J has 7 bases trimmed; junction bases matching no gene number 6. The CDR3 holds 15 amino acids from the cysteine to the phenylalanine. The read is trimmed to its CDR3 DNA, 45 bases read in frame from base 1. Participants in the prospective study were aged 18 to 89 years, lived in some 24 United States geographic areas, and enrolled through a virtual design. In the prospective study, cohorts were assigned on the basis of participant-reported clinical history obtained from a screening survey and a study questionnaire. A participant counted as exposed if, within 2 weeks of entering the study, that participant had been in contact with someone who had a PCR-confirmed or clinician-diagnosed COVID-19 case. In the prospective study, whole blood, serum and a nasopharyngeal or oropharyngeal swab were collected from each participant by mobile phlebotomists. Additional blood draws and questionnaires over an approximately two-month period could optionally be provided by prospective study participants. Before DNA extraction, prospective study blood samples were shipped either frozen or at room temperature.

The immunoSEQ Assay, a bias-controlled multiplex PCR, was used to amplify TCRbeta CDR3 regions from genomic DNA. Under the source paper's analysis protocol: Nucleated cell counts per sample were estimated from amplification of reference gene primers within the assay. To quantify the absolute abundance of each unique TCRbeta CDR3 rearrangement, sequence reads were collapsed and filtered. For each sample, productive Simpson clonality was calculated by taking the square root of Simpson's diversity index across productive rearrangements. The clones in this table, taken by TCRdb from immuneACCESS, are in-frame only. Not every clone is retained; where verified, under half of the shortfall comes from an unresolved V gene, and the cause of the rest is unknown. Clonal size and the V and J genes are those of that table, whereas D and trimming came from the DNA. This sample gives about 430,000 clones in total; over 75% of them show up just once. The top ten constitute approximately 1.5% of the sample.

Sequencing used PBMCs or T cells enriched from blood (not recorded which). The sequence links TRBV28 to TRBJ2-1, and 13 bases in between align with TRBD2. The clonotype originates from a woman aged 18-30 years who had been exposed to COVID-19. The DNA sequence follows: TGTGCCAGCAGACAACTAGCGGGAGGGTATAATGAGCAGTTCTTC. Its protein is CASRQLAGGYNEQFF.